This T cell receptor beta chain was observed in a study of T cell responses to AZD1222 COVID-19 vaccine. Both about-4-week and about-12-week second-dose recipients were combined. CDR1 is LNHDA, CDR2 SQIVND, per germline (reference sequence). The CDR3 has 13 residues. After removal of 3 bases from V and 3 bases from J, the junction contained 1 base not matched to a gene. This clone was detected a few times. The antigen remains unidentified. Clones were read by immunoSEQ multiplex PCR, and TCRdb kept only the in-frame ones, dropping some. The sample has about 170,000 clones, around 90% seen once; the top ten hold 0.85% to 1.1%. Findings and caveats of the study: Nearly half of the spike-specific TCRs reportedly recognize variant regions that carry no mutations. Baseline seropositivity characterized only a handful of AZD1222 recipients.

The rearrangement links TRBV19 to TRBJ1-1, with 7 positions matching TRBD1. This clonotype originated in an adult who received the AZD1222 COVID-19 vaccine. The sample consisted of peripheral blood, taken 28 days after the second AZD1222 dose. CDR3 sequence reads: CASSIDRDTEAFF. CDR3 in DNA: TGTGCCAGTAGTATCGACAGGGACACTGAAGCTTTCTTT.